The 14 T cell receptor beta chains reported below all come from one sample, sequenced in a study of shared clonotypes between healthy human individuals. Positively selected for CCR7, the CD45RO-negative cells used as naive CD8 cells excluded terminally differentiated effector memory CD45RA+ cells. TCRdb keeps only in-frame clones here, not all; method: immunoSEQ multiplex PCR. The data show more than 600,000 clones, with around 92% seen just once and 20% to 25% held by the top ten. Material for sequencing was naive CD8+ T cells sorted from blood. The origin of the receptors is a man younger than 40 in good health.

The rearrangement joins TRBV2 to TRBJ1-4, with D possibly TRBD1 on 5 matching bases. CDR3 length equals 13 residues. The germline V gene encodes CDR1 SNHLY and CDR2 FYNNEI. Trimming shortened V by 9 bases and J by 7 bases, and 15 bases separated the two germline ends. The CDR3 DNA is TGTGCCAGAGAGACAGAAACCCGTGAAAAACTGTTTTTT. The encoded protein is CARETETREKLFF.

The chain employs TRBV6-4 and TRBJ1-2, with D tentatively TRBD1 (5 bases). This CDR3 is built from 18 residues. The germline V gene encodes CDR1 MRHNA and CDR2 SNTAGT. V lost 4 bases and J lost 4, with 25 bases in between. The CDR3 reads CASSVGVRGWGLGYGYTF. CDR3 coding DNA: TGTGCCAGCAGTGTGGGGGTCCGGGGATGGGGTTTAGGCTATGGCTACACCTTC.

This chain connects TRBV2 to TRBJ2-2; 8 nucleotides agree with TRBD2. CDR3 length: 15 residues. The V gene end was trimmed by 11 bases and the J gene end by 4 bases; junction bases not matched to a gene: 12. The germline V gene encodes CDR1 SNHLY and CDR2 FYNNEI. CDR3 coding DNA: TGTGCCGTCCGAGGAAGCGGGAGCGCCACCGGGGAGCTGTTTTTT. This encodes CAVRGSGSATGELFF.

This chain uses TRBV19 with TRBJ1-5; D gene uncertain. Germline CDR1 is LNHDA and CDR2 is SQIVND (reference sequence). Trimming took 3 bases from V and 0 from J, leaving 6 bases between them. The CDR3 extends over 14 amino acids. In nucleotides, the CDR3 is TGTGCCAGTAGTATGGTGGCTAGCAATCAGCCCCAGCATTTT. It is translated as CASSMVASNQPQHF.

This rearrangement joins TRBV5-1 to TRBJ2-7, with D hard to call. Trimming shortened V by 1 base and J by 5 bases, and 7 bases separated the two germline ends. This CDR3 is built from 12 residues. Germline lookup yields CDR1 SGHRS and CDR2 YFSETQ. CDR3 DNA sequence: TGCGCCAGCAGCTTGATGCTGGACGAGCAGTACTTC. As protein: CASSLMLDEQYF.

The chain uses TRBV21-1 and TRBJ1-5. TRBV21-1 is noted as a pseudogene. The CDR3 has 15 amino acids. CDR3 residues: CASPRGAVSNQPQHF. The CDR3 coding sequence is TGTGCCAGCCCGAGGGGGGCGGTTAGCAATCAGCCCCAGCATTTT.

V and J are TRBV7-2 and TRBJ2-7; possibly TRBD1 for D (6 bases). CDR1 is SGHTA and CDR2 is FQGNSA in the germline V gene. The CDR3 is 14 amino acids. The germline V and J ends were trimmed by 5 bases and 7 bases, with 18 bases remaining between them. The CDR3 here is CASSRAGAVWEQYF. CDR3 coding DNA: TGTGCCAGCAGCCGGGCAGGGGCGGTTTGGGAGCAGTACTTC.

The chain carries TRBV5-1 and TRBJ2-7; D is possibly TRBD1 or TRBD2 (6 bases each). From germline, CDR1 is SGHRS and CDR2 YFSETQ. This CDR3 comprises 14 residues. V lost 4 bases, J lost 2 bases, and 13 bases lay in between. The CDR3 region is CASSPGAGAYEQYF. The CDR3 DNA reads TGCGCCAGCAGCCCGGGGGCTGGGGCCTACGAGCAGTACTTC.

The rearrangement uses TRBV5-8 and TRBJ2-5; weak D call: TRBD1 (6 bases). The CDR3 sequence is 13 residues long. The V and J ends lost 4 bases and 3 bases respectively, with 10 bases between them. Germline V gene lookup returns CDR1 SGHTS and CDR2 YDEGEE. The CDR3 nucleotides are TGTGCCAGCAGCCGGGGACAAGAAGAGACCCAGTACTTC. Protein sequence: CASSRGQEETQYF. Based on the CDR3 plus reference TRBV5-8 and TRBJ2-5, the full variable domain is EAGVTQSPTHLIKTRGQQATLRCSPISGHTSVYWYQQALGLGLQFLLWYDEGEERNRGNFPPRFSGRQFPNYSSELNVNALELEDSALYLCASSRGQEETQYFGPGTRLLVL.

Worth noting for this clone: This may stem from a read error, because a much larger clone lies one nucleotide away. The chain has TRBV27 and TRBJ2-7; 9 nucleotides agree with TRBD1. V lost 4 bases to trimming and J lost 2 bases; unmatched junction nucleotides: 6. The CDR3 loop spans 15 amino acids. Germline V gene data show CDR1 as MNHEY and CDR2 as SMNVEV (reference sequence). The CDR3, as DNA: TGTGCCAGCAGTTCCACCGGGACAGGGACCTACGAGCAGTACTTC. It specifies CASSSTGTGTYEQYF.

This chain links TRBV19 with TRBJ1-5; D call uncertain. The germline V gene has CDR1 LNHDA and CDR2 SQIVND (reference sequence). The CDR3 spans 14 residues. With 3 bases removed from V and 4 bases from J, the gap between germline ends came to 10 bases. The CDR3 DNA follows: TGTGCCAGTAGTATCTTGGCAATTAATCAGCCCCAGCATTTT. It is translated as CASSILAINQPQHF.

The gene calls are TRBV25-1 and TRBJ2-1; TRBD2 matches 11 bases. Trimming took 1 base from V and 8 from J; bases not matched to a gene: 7. Looked up from germline, CDR1 is MGHDK and CDR2 is SYGVNS. There are 16 residues in the CDR3. CDR3 nucleotides: TGTGCCAGCAGTGAATGGGGACTAGCGGACCCGGATGAGCAGTTCTTC. It yields the protein CASSEWGLADPDEQFF. The full variable domain, with the rest looked up from reference TRBV25-1 and TRBJ2-1, is EADIYQTPRYLVIGTGKKITLECSQTMGHDKMYWYQQDPGMELHLIHYSYGVNSTEKGDLSSESTVSRIRTEHFPLTLESARPSHTSQYLCASSEWGLADPDEQFFGPGTRLTVL.

V and J are TRBV27 and TRBJ2-2, with D unresolved. This CDR3 contains 16 residues. V was cut by 1 base and J by 0 bases, with 9 bases left in between. Germline CDR1 MNHEY, CDR2 SMNVEV (reference sequence). CDR3 amino acids: CASSLYPETNTGELFF. The DNA for the CDR3 is TGTGCCAGCAGTTTATACCCTGAGACGAACACCGGGGAGCTGTTTTTT.

CDR3: CASSAVGAGTYGYTF. The CDR3 bases are TGTGCCAGCAGTGCTGTGGGCGCGGGGACCTATGGCTACACCTTC. This chain connects TRBV2 to TRBJ1-2, with a weak D call TRBD1 (5 bases). Germline V gives CDR1 SNHLY, CDR2 FYNNEI. The CDR3 consists of 15 residues. V was shortened by 4 bases and J by 4 bases, with 16 bases between the two germline ends.